Sequencing of this TCR beta chain was carried out in a study of type 1 and type 2 diabetes patients (dated by TCRdb to 2016 to 2017). In the study overall: Ten or so type 1 diabetes patients, a few type 2 diabetes patients and six or seven nondiabetic controls were recruited in China to form the cohort. The study used high-throughput sequencing to profile TCRbeta repertoires and compare individuals with type 1 diabetes, type 2 diabetes and no diabetes. When roughly 19-cycle amplification was compared with roughly 25-cycle amplification, V gene usage looked similar, suggesting that primer efficiencies were similar and PCR bias was random. Across the study, CD4+ and CD8+ T cells were positively selected from PBMCs by means of CD4 or CD8 MicroBeads on MACS columns. The whole study generated about 20 million paired-end reads. The TCRbeta libraries underwent paired-end sequencing on Illumina HiSeq 2000 or MiSeq instruments. For the type 1 diabetes patients, the type 2 diabetes patients acted as a disease comparison group. The research as a whole found: Type 2 diabetes patients had few highly-expanded CD4+ clones (median one), and those clones made up a median roughly 3.7% of reads. Because only a limited number of T2D and control samples were sequenced, some T1D-only HECs might also be present in more T2D or control samples. The study groups were not matched for age and gender, which could possibly have biased interpretation. Highly correlated V and J gene usage patterns were observed for type 2 diabetes and control samples, with an average of approximately 0.97 between samples. In both CD4+ and CD8+ T cells, type 2 diabetes repertoires were highly diverse and significantly more diverse than type 1 diabetes repertoires.

Every diabetic patient fulfilled standard classification criteria for type 1 or type 2 diabetes, and glucose and C-peptide were evaluated using WHO-recommended methods. Donors with other autoimmune diseases or infections within the previous four weeks were excluded from participation. From each participant, around 10 milliliters of peripheral blood were collected. LymphoPrep density separation was used to isolate PBMCs. The germline V gene sets CDR1 to MGHRA and CDR2 to YSYEKL. Counted from cysteine to phenylalanine, this CDR3 has 19 amino acids. The entry retains the CDR3 DNA only, 57 bases that are in frame from base 1. V is pared back by 0 bases and J by 3 bases, with 20 bases lying between the germline termini. The listed sequencing device is Illumina MiSeq. For TCRbeta CDR3 amplification, the template was genomic DNA taken from the sorted T cell subsets. The TCRbeta CDR3 region was amplified by multiplex PCR with 30 forward and 13 reverse primers. PCR products were purified with AMPure XP beads, after which indices and adaptors were added in a second approximately 26-cycle PCR. Before sequencing, libraries were gel-purified with the QIAquick Gel Extraction Kit. In the source study's methods: Paired-end reads were merged with FLASH and aligned to IMGT V, D and J germline references using IgBLAST. After reads whose alignment identity to germline references fell below 70% were discarded, more than 10,000,000 reads remained study-wide. CDR3 boundaries, reading frame and productivity were assigned according to IMGT definitions. A highly-expanded clone was defined as any clone making up 1% or more of reads, and normalized Shannon entropy served as the measure of diversity. Group differences in Shannon entropy were tested with unpaired two-tailed t-tests. TCRdb redid the processing of the public reads, applying fastp at Q25 and MiXCR, and retained in-frame beta chains. Each CDR3 protein appears once, grouped with its most common genes and DNA. These V and J calls derive from TCRdb rather than the authors' analysis. This sample comprises fewer than 350,000 distinct CDR3 sequences, more than 45% of them detected only once. The ten top clones hold roughly 13% of the sample.

This clonotype appeared a few times. Its antigen specificity is not known. No clone much larger than this one lies a single base away; base qualities are absent. This sequence uses TRBV4-1 and TRBJ1-4; the D segment could be TRBD1, given 5 matching bases. The origin of this receptor is a man aged 18 to 29 with type 2 diabetes. Material for sequencing was peripheral blood mononuclear cells (PBMCs). The CDR3 protein is CASSQEGEGSLGANEKLFF. The DNA sequence is given as TGCGCCAGCAGCCAAGAGGGCGAGGGGTCTCTTGGTGCTAATGAAAAACTGTTTTTT.